The clone carrying this T cell receptor beta chain has just a few counts. Its specificity is unknown. The germline V and J ends were trimmed by 3 bases and 7 bases, with 12 bases remaining between them. CDR3 length: 14 residues. This specimen belongs to a study of T cells after yellow fever vaccination. At the level of the study: SMART-Seq v4 Ultra Low Input prepared libraries from low-cell fractions.

The study made its TCR cDNA through 5'RACE template switching. That step introduced a universal primer site along with UMIs. TCRdb called the 5' RACE reads again in MiXCR, with one record for every CDR3 protein. This table holds roughly 330,000 distinct CDR3 sequences, around 6.8% found once. General study points: Abundant clonotypes (contaminants from the bulk population) could be present in FACS-sorted repertoires. Post-booster repertoires contained most primary-vaccination clones again (96% CD4, less than 90% CD8).

The source of this sequence is a man between 18 and 29 years old who received the YFV17D yellow fever vaccine. This chain uses TRBV12-3 or TRBV12-4 with TRBJ2-2; D gene ambiguous. Sequences were derived from PBMCs, sampled around 45 days after the first yellow fever vaccination. CDR3: CASSFSGIGGELFF. The CDR3 coding sequence is TGTGCCAGCAGTTTTTCTGGCATTGGCGGGGAGCTGTTTTTT.